The clone carrying this TCR beta chain was observed a handful of times. Its antigen is currently unknown. This entry comes from a study of siplizumab effects on memory and regulatory T cells. Profiled with immunoSEQ multiplex PCR; TCRdb holds only in-frame clones, not every one. The sample records some 62,000 clones, less than 90% being singletons. Per the germline V gene, CDR1 is SEHNR and CDR2 is FQNEAQ (reference sequence). This CDR3 comprises 16 residues. V lost 7 bases and J lost 2, with 18 bases in between. Overall study results and limits: Naive T cells looked more diverse than memory cells and looked like major alloresponse contributors. Reactions containing siplizumab showed mappable alloreactive CD4+ clones averaging approximately 66% Treg-derived, versus approximately 26% in controls.

The sequence was obtained from a human donor in good health. The chain has TRBV7-9 and TRBJ1-3; the D is unclear. Sequenced sample: memory CD4+ T cells sorted from blood. CDR3 DNA sequence: TGTGCCAGCAATCCGGGAGGCCTGAGACCTGGAAACACCATATATTTT. As protein: CASNPGGLRPGNTIYF.